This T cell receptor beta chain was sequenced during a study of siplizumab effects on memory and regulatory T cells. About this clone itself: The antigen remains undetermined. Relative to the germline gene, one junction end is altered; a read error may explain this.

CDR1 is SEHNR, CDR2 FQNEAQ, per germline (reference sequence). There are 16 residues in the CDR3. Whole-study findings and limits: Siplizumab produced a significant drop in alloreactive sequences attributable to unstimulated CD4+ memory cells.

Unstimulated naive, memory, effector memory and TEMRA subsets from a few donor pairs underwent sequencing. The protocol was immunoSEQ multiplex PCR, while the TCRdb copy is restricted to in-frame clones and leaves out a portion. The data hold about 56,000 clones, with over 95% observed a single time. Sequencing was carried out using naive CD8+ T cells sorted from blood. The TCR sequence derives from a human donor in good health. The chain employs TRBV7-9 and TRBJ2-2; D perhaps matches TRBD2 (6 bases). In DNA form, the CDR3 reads TGTGCCAGCAACTTAGTGAGTAGCGGGAACACCGGGGAGCTGTTTTTT. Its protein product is CASNLVSSGNTGELFF. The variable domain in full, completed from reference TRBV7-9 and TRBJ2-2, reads DTGVSQNPRHKITKRGQNVTFRCDPISEHNRLYWYRQTLGQGPEFLTYFQNEAQLEKSRLLSDRFSAERPKGSFSTLEIQRTEQGDSAMYLCASNLVSSGNTGELFFGEGSRLTVL.